A single sample is the source of the 3 T cell receptor beta chains below, sequenced in a study of blood T cell repertoires in COVID-19. Sequencing was performed with immunoSEQ multiplex PCR; in TCRdb, only in-frame clones are kept and a portion is missing. The sample lists some 79,000 clones; about 89% were seen once. Material for sequencing was peripheral blood. The receptors shown here come from a man in his sixties or seventies with active or convalescent COVID-19.

The chain combines TRBV4-1 with TRBJ1-4, with TRBD1 identical over 7 bases. The germline gives CDR1 MGHRA, CDR2 YSYEKL. This CDR3 spans 14 amino acids. V dropped 6 bases and J dropped 7; count of bases not matched to a gene: 8. As DNA, the CDR3 is TGCGCCAGCAGGCGCGACAGGGAAGTTGAAAAACTGTTTTTT. Translated: CASRRDREVEKLFF.

V usage is TRBV19 and J usage is TRBJ1-5, with 8 bases fitting TRBD1. Germline assignment: CDR1 LNHDA and CDR2 SQIVND (reference sequence). After removal of 7 bases from V and 5 bases from J, the junction contained 1 base not matched to a gene. The CDR3 consists of 12 residues. This CDR3 reads CASMTGDQPQHF. Here the CDR3 DNA reads TGTGCCAGTATGACAGGGGATCAGCCCCAGCATTTT. Full variable domain (rest looked up from reference TRBV19 and TRBJ1-5): DGGITQSPKYLFRKEGQNVTLSCEQNLNHDAMYWYRQDPGQGLRLIYYSQIVNDFQKGDIAEGYSVSREKKESFPLTVTSAQKNPTAFYLCASMTGDQPQHFGDGTRLSIL.

This chain joins TRBV6-6 and TRBJ1-2; 7 bases are a match to TRBD1. J lost 3 bases, V lost 2 bases, and 3 bases had no gene match. Germline loops: CDR1 MNHNY, CDR2 SVGAGI (reference sequence). The CDR3 is 14 residues long. The CDR3 region has the DNA TGTGCCAGCAGTTACGGGGGGACAGACTATGGCTACACCTTC. It is translated as CASSYGGTDYGYTF.